The clone carrying this T cell receptor (beta chain) came up a few times. The antigen is not known. Molecular-barcoded quantitative 5'-RACE produced these TCR beta libraries. TCRdb independently ran MiXCR on the 5' RACE reads; one entry per CDR3 protein. The repertoire includes 30,000 to 35,000 distinct CDR3 sequences, about 30% of them detected once, and 45% sits in the top ten. This entry is derived from a study of CD8 T cells in ankylosing spondylitis. Findings and limits, study-wide: Clones linked with disease were CD8+ and fairly uncommon in the peripheral blood. Significant enrichment of disease-linked clones was reported in matched ankylosing spondylitis synovial fluid. Some of these motif variants have turned up before, in reports on reactive arthritis synovial fluid and blood.

With V trimmed by 3 bases and J by 7 bases, 18 bases remained unmatched. CDR1 is SNHLY, CDR2 FYNNEI, per germline. The CDR3 is made up of 19 amino acids. The source is a male donor with ankylosing spondylitis. The chain employs TRBV2 and TRBJ1-5, with 10 bases identical to TRBD1. Source material: synovial fluid, either unsorted or a sorted T cell fraction (not recorded which). The CDR3 reads CASSDRTGGTTTEKQPQHF. The CDR3 DNA sequence: TGTGCCAGCAGTGACCGGACAGGGGGAACAACCACGGAGAAGCAGCCCCAGCATTTT.